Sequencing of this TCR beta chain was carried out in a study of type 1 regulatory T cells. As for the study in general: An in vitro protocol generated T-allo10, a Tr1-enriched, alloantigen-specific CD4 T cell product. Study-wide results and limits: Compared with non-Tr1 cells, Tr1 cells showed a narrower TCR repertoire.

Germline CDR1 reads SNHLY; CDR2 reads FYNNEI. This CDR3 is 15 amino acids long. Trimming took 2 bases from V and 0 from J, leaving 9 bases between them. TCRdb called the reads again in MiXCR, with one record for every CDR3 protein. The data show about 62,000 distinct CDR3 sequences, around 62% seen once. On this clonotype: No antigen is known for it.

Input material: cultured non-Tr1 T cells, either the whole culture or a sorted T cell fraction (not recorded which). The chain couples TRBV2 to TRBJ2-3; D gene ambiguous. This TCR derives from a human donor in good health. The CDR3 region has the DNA TGTGCCAGCAGTGAATTGGTAGGGAGCACAGATACGCAGTATTTT. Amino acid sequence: CASSELVGSTDTQYF.